This T cell receptor beta chain was identified in a study of PD-L1 blockade in urothelial cancer. Study information: Patients with male sex and bladder-origin urothelial cancer accounted for about 85% of the 29 enrolled.

General study results and limits: Survival was better when pretreatment blood TCR clonality fell below the median.

Looked up from germline, CDR1 is SGHTS and CDR2 is YDEGEE. V lost 0 bases to trimming and J lost 11 bases, with 12 bases between them. This CDR3 has 14 amino acids. About this clone: Its antigen is unknown.

Spiking of synthetic TCR analog templates was performed in each PCR. The repertoire was sequenced with immunoSEQ multiplex PCR; TCRdb's copy has only in-frame clones and lacks some. Counted here are roughly 32,000 clones, more than 65% occurring once; the ten biggest clones make up more than 25%. The source material was PBMCs, sampled around atezolizumab (anti-PD-L1) treatment. J is TRBJ1-6 and V is TRBV5-8; a possible D gene is TRBD1 (6 bases). This TCR derives from a man in his 60s with urothelial cancer. Written as DNA, the CDR3 is TGTGCCAGCAGCTTGGCCGCAAAGGGGGCACCCCTCCACTTT. The encoded protein is CASSLAAKGAPLHF.